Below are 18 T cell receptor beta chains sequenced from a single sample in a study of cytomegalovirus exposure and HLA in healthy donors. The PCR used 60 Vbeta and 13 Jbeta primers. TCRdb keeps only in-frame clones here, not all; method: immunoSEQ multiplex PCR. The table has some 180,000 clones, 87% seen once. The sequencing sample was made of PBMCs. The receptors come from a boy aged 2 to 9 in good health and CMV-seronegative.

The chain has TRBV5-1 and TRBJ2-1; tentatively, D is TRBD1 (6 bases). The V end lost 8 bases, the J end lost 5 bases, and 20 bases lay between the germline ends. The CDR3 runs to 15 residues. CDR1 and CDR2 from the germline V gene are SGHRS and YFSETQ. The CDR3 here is CASRSDERTDNEQFF. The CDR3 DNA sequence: TGCGCCAGTCGGTCGGACGAGCGGACAGACAATGAGCAGTTCTTC.

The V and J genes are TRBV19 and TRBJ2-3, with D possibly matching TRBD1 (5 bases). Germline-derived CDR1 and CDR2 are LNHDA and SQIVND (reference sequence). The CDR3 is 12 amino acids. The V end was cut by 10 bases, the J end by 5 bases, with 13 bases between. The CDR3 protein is CATQGSGDTQYF. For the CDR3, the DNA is TGTGCCACCCAGGGTTCCGGAGATACGCAGTATTTT.

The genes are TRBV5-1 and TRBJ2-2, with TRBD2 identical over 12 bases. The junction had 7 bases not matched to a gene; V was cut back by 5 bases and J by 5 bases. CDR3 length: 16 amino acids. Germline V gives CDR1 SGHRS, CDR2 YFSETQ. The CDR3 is CASSPGLAGWTGELFF. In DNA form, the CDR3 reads TGCGCCAGCAGTCCCGGACTAGCGGGGTGGACCGGGGAGCTGTTTTTT.

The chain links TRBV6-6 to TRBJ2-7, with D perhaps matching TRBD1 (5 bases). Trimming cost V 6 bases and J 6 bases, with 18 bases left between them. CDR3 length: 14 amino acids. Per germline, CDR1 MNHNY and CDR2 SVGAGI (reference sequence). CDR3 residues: CASSSQGPITEQYF. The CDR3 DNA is TGTGCCAGCAGCTCTCAGGGCCCTATCACCGAGCAGTACTTC.

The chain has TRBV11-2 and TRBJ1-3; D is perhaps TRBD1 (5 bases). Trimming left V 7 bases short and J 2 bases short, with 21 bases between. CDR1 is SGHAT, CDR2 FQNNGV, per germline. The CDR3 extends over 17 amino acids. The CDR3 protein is CASTYYSSGGAGNTIYF. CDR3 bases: TGTGCCAGCACCTACTACTCATCCGGAGGGGCTGGAAACACCATATATTTT.

The CDR3 loop reads CATSRDLRGYTEAFF. As DNA, the CDR3 is TGTGCCACCAGCAGAGATCTTAGAGGGTACACTGAAGCTTTCTTT. The chain has TRBV15 and TRBJ1-1, with D uncertain. Germline CDR1 is LNHNV and CDR2 is YYDKDF (reference sequence). V lost 0 bases to trimming and J lost 3 bases, with 11 bases between them. The CDR3 runs to 15 residues.

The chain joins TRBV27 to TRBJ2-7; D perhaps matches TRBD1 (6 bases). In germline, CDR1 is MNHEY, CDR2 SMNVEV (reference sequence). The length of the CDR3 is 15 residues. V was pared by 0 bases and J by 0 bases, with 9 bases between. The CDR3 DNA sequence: TGTGCCAGCAGTTTATCGAGGGGGAGCTCCTACGAGCAGTACTTC. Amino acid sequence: CASSLSRGSSYEQYF.

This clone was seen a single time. CDR3 residues: CASSYSPGDWGEKLFF. The CDR3 DNA follows: TGTGCCAGCAGTTATAGCCCCGGTGATTGGGGCGAAAAACTGTTTTTT. This chain connects TRBV6-6 to TRBJ1-4; tentative D call: TRBD1 (5 bases). The CDR3 totals 16 residues. Trimming cost V 3 bases and J 8 bases, with 19 bases left between them. Germline V gene sequence: CDR1 MNHNY, CDR2 SVGAGI (reference sequence).

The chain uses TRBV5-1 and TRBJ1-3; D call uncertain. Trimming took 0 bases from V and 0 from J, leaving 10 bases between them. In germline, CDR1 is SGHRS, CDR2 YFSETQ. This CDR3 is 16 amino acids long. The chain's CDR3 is CASSLANSYSGNTIYF. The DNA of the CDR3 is TGCGCCAGCAGCTTGGCTAACAGCTACTCTGGAAACACCATATATTTT.

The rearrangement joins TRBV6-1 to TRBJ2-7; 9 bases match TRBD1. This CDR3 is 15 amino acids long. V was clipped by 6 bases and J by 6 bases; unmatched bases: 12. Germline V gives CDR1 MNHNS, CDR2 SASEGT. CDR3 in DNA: TGTGCCAGCAGAGTCACCGGGACAGGGTCCGTCGAGCAGTACTTC. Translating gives CASRVTGTGSVEQYF.

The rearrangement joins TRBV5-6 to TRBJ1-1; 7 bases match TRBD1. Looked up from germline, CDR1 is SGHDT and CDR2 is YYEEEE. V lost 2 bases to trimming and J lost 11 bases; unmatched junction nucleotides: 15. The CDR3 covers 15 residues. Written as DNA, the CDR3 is TGTGCCAGCAGCTTTGTGGTACAGGGGCCATGGGACGCTTTCTTT. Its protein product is CASSFVVQGPWDAFF.

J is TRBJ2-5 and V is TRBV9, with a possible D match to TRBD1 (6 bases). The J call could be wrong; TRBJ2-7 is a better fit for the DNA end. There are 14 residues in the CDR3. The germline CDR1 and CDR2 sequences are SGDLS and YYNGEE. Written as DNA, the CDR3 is TGTGCCAGCAGCGTAGCAGGGGCCTCCTACGAGCAGTACTTC. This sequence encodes CASSVAGASYEQYF.

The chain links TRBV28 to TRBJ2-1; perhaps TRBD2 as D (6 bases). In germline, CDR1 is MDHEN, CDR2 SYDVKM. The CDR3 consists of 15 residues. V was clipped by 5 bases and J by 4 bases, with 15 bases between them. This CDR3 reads CASSPPGLAYNEQFF. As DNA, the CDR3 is TGTGCCAGCAGTCCCCCGGGACTCGCGTACAATGAGCAGTTCTTC.

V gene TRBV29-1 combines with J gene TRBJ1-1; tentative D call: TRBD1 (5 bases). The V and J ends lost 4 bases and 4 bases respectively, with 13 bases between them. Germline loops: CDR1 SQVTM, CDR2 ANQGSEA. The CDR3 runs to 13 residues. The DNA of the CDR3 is TGCAGCGTTGTAGGGCGGCAGGGCACTGAAGCTTTCTTT. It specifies CSVVGRQGTEAFF.

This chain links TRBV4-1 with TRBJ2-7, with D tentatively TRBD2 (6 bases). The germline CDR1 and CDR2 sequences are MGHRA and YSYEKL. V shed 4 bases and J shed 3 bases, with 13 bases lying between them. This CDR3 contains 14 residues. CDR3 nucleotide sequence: TGCGCCAGCAGCCCGATTCAGGGACTCTACGAGCAGTACTTC. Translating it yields CASSPIQGLYEQYF.

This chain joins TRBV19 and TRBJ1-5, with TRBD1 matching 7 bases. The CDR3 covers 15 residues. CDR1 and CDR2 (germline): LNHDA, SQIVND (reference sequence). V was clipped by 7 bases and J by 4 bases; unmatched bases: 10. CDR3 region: CASTRDSGGNQPQHF. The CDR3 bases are TGTGCCAGTACCAGGGACAGTGGGGGGAATCAGCCCCAGCATTTT.

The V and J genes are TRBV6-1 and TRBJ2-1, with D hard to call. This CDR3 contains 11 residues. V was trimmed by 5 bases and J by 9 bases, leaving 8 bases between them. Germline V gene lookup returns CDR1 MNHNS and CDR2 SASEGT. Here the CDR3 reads CASSLGREQFF. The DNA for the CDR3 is TGTGCCAGCAGTCTAGGCCGTGAGCAGTTCTTC.

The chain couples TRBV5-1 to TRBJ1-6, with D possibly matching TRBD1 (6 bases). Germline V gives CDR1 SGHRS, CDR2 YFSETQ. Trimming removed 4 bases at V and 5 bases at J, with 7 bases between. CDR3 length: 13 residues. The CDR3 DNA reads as TGCGCCAGCAGCCGGGACAATAATTCACCCCTCCACTTT. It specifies CASSRDNNSPLHF.